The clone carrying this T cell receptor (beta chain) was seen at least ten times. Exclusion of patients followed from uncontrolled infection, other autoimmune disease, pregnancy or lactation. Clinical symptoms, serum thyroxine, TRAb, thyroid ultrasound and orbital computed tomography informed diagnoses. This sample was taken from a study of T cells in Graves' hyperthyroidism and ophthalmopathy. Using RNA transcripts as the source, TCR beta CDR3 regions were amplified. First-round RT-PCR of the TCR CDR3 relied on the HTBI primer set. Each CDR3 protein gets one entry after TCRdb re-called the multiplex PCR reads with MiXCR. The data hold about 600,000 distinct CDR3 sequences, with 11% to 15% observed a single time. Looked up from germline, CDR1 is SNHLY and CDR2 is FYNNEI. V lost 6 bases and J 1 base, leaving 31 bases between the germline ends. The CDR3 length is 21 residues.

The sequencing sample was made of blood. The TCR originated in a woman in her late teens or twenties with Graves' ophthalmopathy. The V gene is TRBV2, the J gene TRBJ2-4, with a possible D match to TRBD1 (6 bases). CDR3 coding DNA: TGTGCCAGCAGCCAAAATCCCCTACTCCGGGACAAGGCGTTGGCCAAAAACATTCAGTACTTC. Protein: CASSQNPLLRDKALAKNIQYF.